What follows are 18 T cell receptor beta chains derived from one specimen sequenced in a study of T cells after yellow fever vaccination (dated 2019 in TCRdb). The library came from 5' RACE. Sequencer: Illumina HiSeq 2500. TCRdb reprocessed the public reads (quality trimming at Q25 with fastp, clone calling with MiXCR) and kept in-frame beta chains. Every distinct CDR3 protein forms one entry, paired with its most common genes and DNA. The sample has 70,000 or so distinct CDR3 sequences on record, 5% to 6.5% of them singletons. The ten largest clones take up less than 2.5% of the sample. The treatment or condition label for this specimen denotes: live attenuated yellow fever vaccine strain. Sequencing used CD4+ T cells sorted from PBMCs, obtained roughly 15 days after the first yellow fever vaccination. These receptors all come from a man younger than 35 who received the YFV17D yellow fever vaccine.

Ten or more counts support this clonotype. The CDR3 protein is CSVERTDTQYF. DNA for the CDR3: TGCAGCGTTGAACGCACAGATACGCAGTATTTT. This chain uses TRBV29-1 with TRBJ2-3, with D unclear. CDR3 length: 11 residues. Germline values: CDR1 SQVTM, CDR2 ANQGSEA. V was clipped by 2 bases and J by 1 base, with 1 base between them.

In its sample, this clonotype was seen many times. The rearrangement joins TRBV7-6 to TRBJ2-5, with D unclear. Per germline, CDR1 SGHVS and CDR2 FNYEAQ. The CDR3 runs to 13 residues. V lost 5 bases, J lost 5 bases, and 12 bases lay in between. CDR3 loop: CASSLRILETQYF. The CDR3 DNA sequence: TGTGCCAGCAGCCTCCGGATATTGGAGACCCAGTACTTC.

As regards this clonotype: A clone one base away is much larger, so this may be a read error. The chain uses TRBV7-2 and TRBJ2-5; TRBD2 agrees at 13 bases. CDR1 and CDR2 from the germline V gene are SGHTA and FQGNSA. CDR3 length: 16 amino acids. In DNA form, the CDR3 reads TGTGCCGGCAGCCGAAGTGAGGGACTAGCGGGGGAGACCCAGTACTTC. Amino acids: CAGSRSEGLAGETQYF.

This clonotype showed up many times. CDR3 amino acids: CSVEPDLRERMFF. Written as DNA, the CDR3 is TGCAGCGTTGAACCTGACTTAAGGGAGCGTATGTTCTTC. The chain couples TRBV29-1 to TRBJ2-1; D is possibly TRBD2 (5 bases). The CDR3 length is 13 residues. Per germline, CDR1 SQVTM and CDR2 ANQGSEA. Trimming removed 2 bases from V and 15 bases from J, with 20 bases in between.

This clonotype was detected a few times. This chain joins TRBV5-1 and TRBJ2-6; no clear D gene. CDR3 length equals 18 residues. Germline CDR1 and CDR2: SGHRS and YFSETQ. Trimming removed 3 bases from V and 0 bases from J, with 16 bases in between. CDR3 residues: CASSWRRPSLSGANVLTF. CDR3 in DNA: TGCGCCAGCAGCTGGCGGCGGCCCAGCCTCTCTGGGGCCAACGTCCTGACTTTC.

In the case of this clonotype: This may stem from a read error, because a much larger clone lies one nucleotide away. The rearrangement uses TRBV11-2 and TRBJ2-5, with D unclear. The CDR3 contains 11 residues. Germline loops: CDR1 SGHAT, CDR2 FQNNGV. Here the CDR3 DNA reads TGTGCCAGCACCTACCACGAGACCCAGTACTTC. Its translation: CASTYHETQYF.

This clonotype was seen repeatedly, ten times or more. The chain combines TRBV20-1 with TRBJ1-1; no firm D call. The germline gives CDR1 DFQATT, CDR2 SNEGSKA (reference sequence). V lost 1 base and J lost 0, with 12 bases in between. The CDR3 is 15 residues long. In DNA form, the CDR3 reads TGCAGTGCTAGAGCCCATTTAGGGCTGAACACTGAAGCTTTCTTT. Its protein is CSARAHLGLNTEAFF.

This clonotype came up many times. The J gene is TRBJ1-5, the V gene TRBV6-2 or TRBV6-3, with no clear D. The germline V gene encodes CDR1 MNHEY and CDR2 SVGEGT. The CDR3 length is 14 residues. The ends were cut back, 4 bases at V and 0 bases at J, with 7 bases in the middle. The CDR3 loop is CASSSGYSNQPQHF. CDR3 bases: TGTGCCAGCAGTTCAGGTTATAGCAATCAGCCCCAGCATTTT.

In this sample, this clonotype turned up many times. The chain links TRBV29-1 to TRBJ2-7; TRBD1 might be the D (6 bases). Deletions cut 5 bases from V and 0 bases from J, with 17 bases between. Per the germline V gene, CDR1 is SQVTM and CDR2 is ANQGSEA. This CDR3 is built from 15 residues. The CDR3: CSVYSPTGTSYEQYF. CDR3 nucleotides: TGCAGCGTTTACTCTCCGACAGGAACCTCCTACGAGCAGTACTTC.

This clonotype was seen repeatedly, ten times or more. The V gene is TRBV12-3 or TRBV12-4, the J gene TRBJ2-1, with D possibly called TRBD1 or TRBD2 (5 bases each). This CDR3 contains 12 residues. V dropped 8 bases and J dropped 12 bases, with 17 bases sitting between them. CDR3 nucleotides: TGTGCCAGCGGGTTAGGGGACGGAGGGCAGTTCTTC. Its protein product is CASGLGDGGQFF.

In its sample, this clonotype was seen many times. V gene TRBV7-2 combines with J gene TRBJ2-5, with 7 bases matching TRBD1. The germline V gene has CDR1 SGHTA and CDR2 FQGNSA. J lost 4 bases, V lost 1 base, and 3 bases had no gene match. This CDR3 region has 14 residues. CDR3 residues: CASSLDRGTETQYF. In nucleotides, the CDR3 is TGTGCCAGCAGCTTAGACAGGGGAACAGAGACCCAGTACTTC. Full variable domain (rest looked up from reference TRBV7-2 and TRBJ2-5): GAGVSQSPSNKVTEKGKDVELRCDPISGHTALYWYRQSLGQGLEFLIYFQGNSAPDKSGLPSDRFSAERTGGSVSTLTIQRTQQEDSAVYLCASSLDRGTETQYFGPGTRLLVL.

This clonotype was detected ten times or more. This chain connects TRBV6-6 to TRBJ1-1, with a possible D match to TRBD1 (5 bases). Germline V lookup: CDR1 MNHNY, CDR2 SVGAGI (reference sequence). This CDR3 spans 12 amino acids. V was shortened by 2 bases and J by 11 bases, with 12 bases between the two germline ends. The CDR3 loop is CASSYLAGSAFF. The CDR3 coding sequence is TGTGCCAGCAGTTACCTGGCAGGGTCGGCTTTCTTT.

This clonotype was counted at least ten times. This chain links TRBV7-2 with TRBJ1-6; D is uncertain. CDR3 length: 15 amino acids. The V end was cut by 4 bases, the J end by 10 bases, with 17 bases between. Germline V CDR1 and CDR2: SGHTA, FQGNSA. The DNA of the CDR3 is TGTGCCAGCAGCTCGAAGGGCGGCGCGGAGTCACCCCTCCACTTT. The encoded protein is CASSSKGGAESPLHF.

At least ten counts were recorded for this clonotype. V is TRBV12-3 or TRBV12-4 and J is TRBJ2-1, with TRBD2 matching over 10 bases. Trimming cost V 6 bases and J 2 bases; bases outside gene matches: 7. This CDR3 contains 16 residues. The CDR3, as DNA: TGTGCCAGCAGGAGCGAACTAGCGGGGCCCTACAATGAGCAGTTCTTC. It yields the protein CASRSELAGPYNEQFF.

Notes on this clonotype: A read error may explain this, as a much larger clone is one base away. The chain employs TRBV7-2 and TRBJ1-3; possible D gene TRBD1, 6 bases. Trimming left V 3 bases short and J 6 bases short, with 12 bases between. CDR1 is SGHTA and CDR2 is FQGNSA in the germline V gene. The CDR3 runs 14 residues. Here the CDR3 DNA reads TGTGCCAGCAGCTTGGGGGGCGAAGAAAACACCATATATTTT. It encodes CASSLGGEENTIYF.

About this clonotype: A read error may be the cause here, since a much bigger clone is one base away. The gene calls are TRBV7-8 and TRBJ1-5; TRBD1 agrees at 8 bases. Germline CDR1 SGHVS, CDR2 FQNEAQ. This CDR3 is 17 amino acids long. The chain's CDR3 is CAISFNFWTGMHQPQHF. DNA of the CDR3: TGTGCCATCAGCTTTAATTTTTGGACAGGGATGCATCAGCCCCAGCATTTT.

The gene calls are TRBV20-1 and TRBJ1-6; TRBD1 is a possible D gene (5 bases). Germline CDR1 and CDR2: DFQATT and SNEGSKA (reference sequence). This CDR3 contains 13 residues. Trimming cost V 6 bases and J 12 bases, with 18 bases left between them. CDR3 sequence reads: CSATGAGMRPLHF. The CDR3 bases are TGCAGTGCAACCGGGGCCGGAATGAGACCCCTCCACTTT.

This clonotype was counted between two and nine times. CDR3 amino acids: CASSQWEYYGYTF. The CDR3 nucleotides read TGTGCCAGCAGCCAATGGGAGTACTATGGCTACACCTTC. The chain carries TRBV7-2 and TRBJ1-2; no definite D call. There are 13 residues in the CDR3. Germline V lookup: CDR1 SGHTA, CDR2 FQGNSA. V was cut by 5 bases and J by 3 bases, with 10 bases left in between. Full variable domain (rest looked up from reference TRBV7-2 and TRBJ1-2): GAGVSQSPSNKVTEKGKDVELRCDPISGHTALYWYRQSLGQGLEFLIYFQGNSAPDKSGLPSDRFSAERTGGSVSTLTIQRTQQEDSAVYLCASSQWEYYGYTFGSGTRLTVV.